These T cell receptor beta chains were read from a single sample in a study of blood T cell repertoires in COVID-19. The protocol was immunoSEQ multiplex PCR, while the TCRdb copy is restricted to in-frame clones and leaves out a portion. The sample lists roughly 60,000 clones, around 80% occurring once. The sample comprised peripheral blood. The source is a man aged 60 to 75 with acute or convalescent COVID-19. Both conserved end residues are part of each CDR3. A D gene is named only where the DNA matches it firmly. Where a row states a size, it is once, few, many or the class of an expanded clone; other rows omit it.

v_call	clone_size	j_call	d_call	cdr3_aa	cdr3_nt
TRBV5-6	-	TRBJ1-2	TRBD1	CASSSTTGYGYTF	TGTGCCAGCAGCTCGACGACAGGGTATGGCTACACCTTC
TRBV11-2	few	TRBJ1-2	-	CASSPLDKGNNYGYTF	TGTGCCAGCAGCCCGCTCGACAAGGGGAATAACTATGGCTACACCTTC
TRBV4-2	once	TRBJ2-5	TRBD2	CASSQDPQLAGGRRETQYF	TGTGCCAGCAGCCAAGATCCCCAACTAGCGGGGGGGCGTCGAGAGACCCAGTACTTC
TRBV29-1	-	TRBJ2-4	-	CSVARVDKNIQYF	TGCAGCGTTGCCAGGGTTGACAAAAACATTCAGTACTTC
TRBV29-1	-	TRBJ1-1	TRBD1	CSVRDRERARAFF	TGCAGCGTCCGGGACAGGGAGAGGGCGCGAGCTTTCTTT
TRBV5-6	-	TRBJ1-1	-	CASTFLEATQRTEAFF	TGTGCCAGCACCTTCTTAGAGGCAACCCAAAGAACTGAAGCTTTCTTT
TRBV11-2	-	TRBJ1-2	-	CASSFEREGYGYTF	TGTGCCAGCAGCTTCGAGAGGGAAGGCTATGGCTACACCTTC
TRBV7-9	few	TRBJ2-7	-	CASSLGRENYEQYF	TGTGCCAGCAGCTTAGGTCGGGAAAACTACGAGCAGTACTTC
TRBV19	-	TRBJ1-4	-	CASSAIWSRATNEKLFF	TGTGCCAGTAGTGCCATTTGGAGCCGGGCAACTAATGAAAAACTGTTTTTT
TRBV12-1	medium-sized	TRBJ2-3	-	CASSFSPASGGPLTDTQYF	TGTGCCAGCAGCTTTTCCCCGGCTAGCGGGGGGCCCCTCACAGATACGCAGTATTTT
TRBV7-3	-	TRBJ2-1	-	CASSFGEYNEQFF	TGTGCCAGCAGCTTCGGAGAATACAATGAGCAGTTCTTC
TRBV6-5	-	TRBJ1-1	-	CASSSGTWGTEAFF	TGTGCCAGCAGTTCCGGGACTTGGGGGACTGAAGCTTTCTTT
TRBV19	-	TRBJ2-3	TRBD1	CASSRIGQGDTQYF	TGTGCCAGTAGCCGTATAGGACAGGGGGATACGCAGTATTTT
TRBV5-4	-	TRBJ1-6	-	CASSSDINSPLHF	TGTGCCAGCAGCTCGGACATTAATTCACCCCTCCACTTT
TRBV19	-	TRBJ1-5	-	CASSIQTPSNQPQHF	TGTGCCAGTAGTATTCAGACTCCTAGCAATCAGCCCCAGCATTTT
TRBV11-2	-	TRBJ2-7	TRBD1	CASSSAGGSYEQYF	TGTGCCAGCAGCTCCGCAGGGGGCTCCTACGAGCAGTACTTC